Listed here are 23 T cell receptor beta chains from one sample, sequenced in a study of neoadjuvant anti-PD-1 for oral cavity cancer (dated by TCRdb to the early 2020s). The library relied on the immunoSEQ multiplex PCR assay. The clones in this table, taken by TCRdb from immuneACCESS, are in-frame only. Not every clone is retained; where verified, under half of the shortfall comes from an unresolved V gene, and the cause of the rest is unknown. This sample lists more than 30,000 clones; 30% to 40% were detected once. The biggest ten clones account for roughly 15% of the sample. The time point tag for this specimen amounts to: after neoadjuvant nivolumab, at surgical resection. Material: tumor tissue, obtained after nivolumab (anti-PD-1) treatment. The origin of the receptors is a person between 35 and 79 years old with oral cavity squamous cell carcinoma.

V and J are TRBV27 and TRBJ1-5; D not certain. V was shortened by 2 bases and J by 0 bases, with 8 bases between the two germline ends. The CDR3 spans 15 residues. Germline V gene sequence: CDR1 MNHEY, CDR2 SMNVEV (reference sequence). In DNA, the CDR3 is TGTGCCAGCAGTTTAAGCAGCTCTAGCAATCAGCCCCAGCATTTT. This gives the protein CASSLSSSSNQPQHF.

As DNA, the CDR3 is TGTGCCAGCAGTTTATCGGATTACAATGAGCAGTTCTTC. This gives the protein CASSLSDYNEQFF. V usage is TRBV27 and J usage is TRBJ2-1; D gene unclear. Germline lookup yields CDR1 MNHEY and CDR2 SMNVEV (reference sequence). CDR3 length: 13 residues. Trimming left V 0 bases short and J 4 bases short, with 4 bases between.

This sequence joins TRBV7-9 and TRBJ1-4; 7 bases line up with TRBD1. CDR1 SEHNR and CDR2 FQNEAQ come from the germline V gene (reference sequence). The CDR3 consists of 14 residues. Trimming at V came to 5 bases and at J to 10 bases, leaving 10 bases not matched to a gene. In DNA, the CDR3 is TGTGCCAGCAGCGTCCGAGGACAGGACGGAAAACTGTTTTTT. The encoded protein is CASSVRGQDGKLFF.

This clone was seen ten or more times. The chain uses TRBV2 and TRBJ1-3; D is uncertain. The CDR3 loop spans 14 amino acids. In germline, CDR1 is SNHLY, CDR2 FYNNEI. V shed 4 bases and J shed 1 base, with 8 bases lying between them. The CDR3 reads CASSGHPSGNTIYF. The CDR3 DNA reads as TGTGCCAGCAGTGGACATCCTTCTGGAAACACCATATATTTT.

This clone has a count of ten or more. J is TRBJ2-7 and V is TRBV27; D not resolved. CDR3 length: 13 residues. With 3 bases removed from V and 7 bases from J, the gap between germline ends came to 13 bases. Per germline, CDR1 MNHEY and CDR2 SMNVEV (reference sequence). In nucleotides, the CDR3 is TGTGCCAGCAGTTTTCAGAGGAGCTCTGAGCAGTACTTC. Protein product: CASSFQRSSEQYF.

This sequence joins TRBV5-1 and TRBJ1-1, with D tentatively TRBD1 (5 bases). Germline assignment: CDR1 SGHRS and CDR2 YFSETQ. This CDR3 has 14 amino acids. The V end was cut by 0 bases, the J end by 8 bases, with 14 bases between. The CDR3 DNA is TGCGCCAGCAGCTTGGTACAGGTTAATTCCGAAGCTTTCTTT. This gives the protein CASSLVQVNSEAFF.

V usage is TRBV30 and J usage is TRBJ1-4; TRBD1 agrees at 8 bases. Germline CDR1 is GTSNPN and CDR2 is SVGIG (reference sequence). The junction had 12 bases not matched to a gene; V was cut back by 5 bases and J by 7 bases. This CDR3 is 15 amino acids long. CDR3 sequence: CAWGVTGGSGEKLFF. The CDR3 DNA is TGTGCCTGGGGCGTCACAGGGGGATCTGGTGAAAAACTGTTTTTT.

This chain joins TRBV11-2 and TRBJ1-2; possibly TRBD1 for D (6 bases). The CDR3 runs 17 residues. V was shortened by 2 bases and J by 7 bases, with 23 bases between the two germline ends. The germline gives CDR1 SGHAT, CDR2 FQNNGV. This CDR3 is CASSLMGIGGSTIGYTF. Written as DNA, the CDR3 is TGTGCCAGCAGCTTAATGGGGATAGGGGGATCCACCATTGGCTACACCTTC.

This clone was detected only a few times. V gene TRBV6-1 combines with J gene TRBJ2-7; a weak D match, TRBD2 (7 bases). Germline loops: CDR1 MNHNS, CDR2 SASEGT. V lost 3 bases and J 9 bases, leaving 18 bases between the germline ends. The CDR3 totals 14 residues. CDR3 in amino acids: CASSEGGADIGQYF. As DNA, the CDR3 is TGTGCCAGCAGTGAGGGGGGGGCCGATATCGGGCAGTACTTC.

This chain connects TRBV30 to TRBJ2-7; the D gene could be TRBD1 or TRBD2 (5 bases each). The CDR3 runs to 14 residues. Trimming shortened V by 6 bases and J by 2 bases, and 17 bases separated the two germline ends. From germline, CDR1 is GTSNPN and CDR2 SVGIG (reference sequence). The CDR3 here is CACSWGPLTYEQYF. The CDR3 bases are TGTGCCTGCAGTTGGGGACCATTAACCTACGAGCAGTACTTC.

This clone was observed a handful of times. The CDR3 DNA follows: TGTGCCAGCAGCGCCGACAGGGGGCGAGGGACTGAAGCTTTCTTT. It codes for CASSADRGRGTEAFF. The rearrangement joins TRBV9 to TRBJ1-1; 10 nucleotides align to TRBD1. Germline CDR1 and CDR2: SGDLS and YYNGEE. With 3 bases clipped from V and 5 bases from J, the junction kept 7 bases outside the gene matches. This CDR3 comprises 15 residues.

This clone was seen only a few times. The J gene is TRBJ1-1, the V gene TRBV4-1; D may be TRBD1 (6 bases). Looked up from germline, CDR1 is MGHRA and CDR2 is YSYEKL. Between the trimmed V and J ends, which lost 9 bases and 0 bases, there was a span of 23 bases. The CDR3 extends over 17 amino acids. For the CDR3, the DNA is TGCGCCAGTCACCCTTTAATACGGGGGCGGATGAACACTGAAGCTTTCTTT. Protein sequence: CASHPLIRGRMNTEAFF.

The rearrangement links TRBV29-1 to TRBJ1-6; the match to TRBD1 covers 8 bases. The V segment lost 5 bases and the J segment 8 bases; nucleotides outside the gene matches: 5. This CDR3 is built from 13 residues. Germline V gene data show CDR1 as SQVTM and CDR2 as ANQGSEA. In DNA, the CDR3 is TGCAGCGTTAGGGACAGGATAGATTCACCCCTCCACTTT. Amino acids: CSVRDRIDSPLHF. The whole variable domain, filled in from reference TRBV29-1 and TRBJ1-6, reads SAVISQKPSRDICQRGTSLTIQCQVDSQVTMMFWYRQQPGQSLTLIATANQGSEATYESGFVIDKFPISRPNLTFSTLTVSNMSPEDSSIYLCSVRDRIDSPLHFGNGTRLTVT.

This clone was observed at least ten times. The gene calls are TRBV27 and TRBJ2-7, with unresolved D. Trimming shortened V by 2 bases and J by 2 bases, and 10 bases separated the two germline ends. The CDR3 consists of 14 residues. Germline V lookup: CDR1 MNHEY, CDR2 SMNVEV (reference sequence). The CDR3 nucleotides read TGTGCCAGCAGTTTAGTCCCGGGTACCTACGAGCAGTACTTC. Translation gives CASSLVPGTYEQYF.

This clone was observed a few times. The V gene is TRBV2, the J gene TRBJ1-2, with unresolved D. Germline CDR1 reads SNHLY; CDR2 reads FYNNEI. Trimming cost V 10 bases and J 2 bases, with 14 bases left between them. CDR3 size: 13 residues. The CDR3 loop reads CATPNPENYGYTF. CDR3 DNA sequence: TGTGCCACCCCCAACCCCGAAAACTATGGCTACACCTTC.

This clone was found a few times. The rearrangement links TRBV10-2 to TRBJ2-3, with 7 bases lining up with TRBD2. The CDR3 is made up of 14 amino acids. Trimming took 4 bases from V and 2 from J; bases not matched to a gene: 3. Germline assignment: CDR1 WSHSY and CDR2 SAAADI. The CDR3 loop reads CASSVGTTTDTQYF. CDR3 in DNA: TGCGCCAGCAGTGTGGGGACTACCACAGATACGCAGTATTTT.

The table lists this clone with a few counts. The CDR3 sequence is CASGRNYGYTF. For the CDR3, the DNA is TGTGCCAGCGGCCGTAACTATGGCTACACCTTC. The V and J genes are TRBV25-1 and TRBJ1-2; no clear D gene. Trimming took off 8 bases at V and 1 base at J, with 5 bases between the two ends. This CDR3 is 11 amino acids long. The V gene's germline CDR1 is MGHDK and CDR2 SYGVNS.

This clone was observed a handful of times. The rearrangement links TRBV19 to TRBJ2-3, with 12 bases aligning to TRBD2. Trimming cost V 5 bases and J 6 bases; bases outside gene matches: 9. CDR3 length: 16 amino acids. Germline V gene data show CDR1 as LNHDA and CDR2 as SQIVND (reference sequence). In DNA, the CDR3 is TGTGCCAGTAGTCATAACCCTAGCGGGGGGGCCGATACGCAGTATTTT. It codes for CASSHNPSGGADTQYF. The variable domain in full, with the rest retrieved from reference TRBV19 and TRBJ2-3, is DGGITQSPKYLFRKEGQNVTLSCEQNLNHDAMYWYRQDPGQGLRLIYYSQIVNDFQKGDIAEGYSVSREKKESFPLTVTSAQKNPTAFYLCASSHNPSGGADTQYFGPGTRLTVL.

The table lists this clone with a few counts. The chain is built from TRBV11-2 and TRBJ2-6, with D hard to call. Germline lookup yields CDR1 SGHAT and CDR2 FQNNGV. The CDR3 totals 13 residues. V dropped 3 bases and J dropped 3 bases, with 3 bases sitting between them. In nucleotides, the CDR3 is TGTGCCAGCAGCTTGGGTGGGGCCAACGTCCTGACTTTC. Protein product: CASSLGGANVLTF.

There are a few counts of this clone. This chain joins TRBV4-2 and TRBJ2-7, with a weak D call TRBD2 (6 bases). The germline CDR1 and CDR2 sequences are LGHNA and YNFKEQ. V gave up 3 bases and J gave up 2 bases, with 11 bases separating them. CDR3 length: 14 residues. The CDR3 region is CASSHGGIAYEQYF. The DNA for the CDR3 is TGTGCCAGCAGCCATGGGGGGATTGCCTACGAGCAGTACTTC.

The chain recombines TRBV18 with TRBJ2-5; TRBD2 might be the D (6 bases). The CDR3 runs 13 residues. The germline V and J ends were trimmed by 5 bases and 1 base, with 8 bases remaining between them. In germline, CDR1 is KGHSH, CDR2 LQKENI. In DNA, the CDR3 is TGTGCCAGCTCATCGGGACTCCAAGAGACCCAGTACTTC. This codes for CASSSGLQETQYF.

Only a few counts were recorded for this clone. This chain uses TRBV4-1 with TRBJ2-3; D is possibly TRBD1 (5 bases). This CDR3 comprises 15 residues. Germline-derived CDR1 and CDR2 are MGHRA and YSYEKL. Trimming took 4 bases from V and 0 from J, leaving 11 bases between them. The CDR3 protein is CASSPRQFSTDTQYF. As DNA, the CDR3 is TGCGCCAGCAGCCCACGACAGTTTAGCACAGATACGCAGTATTTT.

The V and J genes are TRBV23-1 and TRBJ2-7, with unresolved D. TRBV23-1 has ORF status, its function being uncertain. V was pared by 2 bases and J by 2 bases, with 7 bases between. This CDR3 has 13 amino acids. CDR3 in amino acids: CASSQPGTYEQYF. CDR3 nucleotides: TGCGCCAGCAGTCAACCGGGTACCTACGAGCAGTACTTC.